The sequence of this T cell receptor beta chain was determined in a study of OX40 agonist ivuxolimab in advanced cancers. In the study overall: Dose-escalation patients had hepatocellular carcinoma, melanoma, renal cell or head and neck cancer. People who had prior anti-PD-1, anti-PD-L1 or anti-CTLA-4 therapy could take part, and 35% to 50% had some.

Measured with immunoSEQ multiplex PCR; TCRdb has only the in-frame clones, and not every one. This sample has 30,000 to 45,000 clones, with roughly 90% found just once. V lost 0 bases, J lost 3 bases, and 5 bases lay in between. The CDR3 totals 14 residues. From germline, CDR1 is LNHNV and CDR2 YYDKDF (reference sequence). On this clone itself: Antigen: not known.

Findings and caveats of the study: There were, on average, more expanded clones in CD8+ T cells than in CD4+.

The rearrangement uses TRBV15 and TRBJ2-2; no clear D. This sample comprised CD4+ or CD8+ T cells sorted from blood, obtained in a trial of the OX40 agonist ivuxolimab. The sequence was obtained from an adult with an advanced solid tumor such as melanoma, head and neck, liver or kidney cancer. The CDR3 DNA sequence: TGTGCCACCAGCAGAGATTACGACACCGGGGAGCTGTTTTTT. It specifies CATSRDYDTGELFF.